The 7 T cell receptor beta chains given below trace back to one sample, sequenced in a study of blood T cells in healthy people across ages. A second PCR of 7 to 11 cycles used a sample-barcoded 5' primer and a J-beta primer mix. From the 5' RACE reads, TCRdb called clonotypes with MiXCR, one entry per CDR3 protein. The profile covers roughly 860,000 distinct CDR3 sequences, with 62% appearing a single time and roughly 26% taken by the ten largest. The sample taken for sequencing was blood. These receptors came from a man aged 25 to 40 in good health.

The rearrangement links TRBV25-1 to TRBJ2-7, with D possibly being TRBD2 (5 bases). The CDR3 loop spans 14 amino acids. Trimming cost V 1 base and J 2 bases, with 9 bases left between them. Germline loops: CDR1 MGHDK, CDR2 SYGVNS. DNA for the CDR3: TGTGCCAGCAGTGAATTCGGGGTTACCTACGAGCAGTACTTC. This codes for CASSEFGVTYEQYF.

The chain joins TRBV6-1 to TRBJ2-5; 13 bases agree with TRBD2. The junction had 2 bases not matched to a gene; V was cut back by 2 bases and J by 5 bases. The CDR3 extends over 15 amino acids. CDR1 and CDR2 (germline): MNHNS, SASEGT. CDR3 region: CASSETSGGAETQYF. In nucleotides, the CDR3 is TGTGCCAGCAGTGAAACTAGCGGGGGGGCCGAGACCCAGTACTTC.

This sequence joins TRBV6-5 and TRBJ2-1; D gene uncertain. Germline V gene lookup returns CDR1 MNHEY and CDR2 SVGAGI. The CDR3 totals 15 residues. With 2 bases removed from V and 0 bases from J, the gap between germline ends came to 8 bases. The CDR3 reads CASSYKESSYNEQFF. The CDR3 nucleotides are TGTGCCAGCAGTTACAAGGAAAGCTCCTACAATGAGCAGTTCTTC.

In DNA, the CDR3 is TGCAGCGTTATGCCGGGACAGGGGCCGAATGAGCAGTTCTTC. It is translated as CSVMPGQGPNEQFF. The V call is TRBV29-1, the J call TRBJ2-1; 10 bases fit TRBD1. The CDR3 contains 14 residues. Germline values: CDR1 SQVTM, CDR2 ANQGSEA. V was pared by 5 bases and J by 7 bases, with 8 bases of the junction left unmatched.

This chain uses TRBV29-1 with TRBJ1-5, with 11 bases that match TRBD1. J was trimmed by 6 bases and V by 7 bases; bases with no gene match: 8. Germline CDR1 reads SQVTM; CDR2 reads ANQGSEA. The CDR3 extends over 14 amino acids. CDR3 in amino acids: CSAGQGAQGQPQHF. The CDR3 nucleotides are TGCAGCGCAGGACAGGGGGCGCAGGGTCAGCCCCAGCATTTT.

This clonotype turned up a few times. The rearrangement links TRBV14 to TRBJ2-3, with 12 nucleotides matching TRBD2. With 4 bases clipped from V and 4 bases from J, the junction kept 6 bases outside the gene matches. The CDR3 contains 16 residues. Germline V lookup: CDR1 SGHDN, CDR2 FVKESK. DNA of the CDR3: TGTGCCAGCAGCCTGCGGACTAGCGGGGTTTCAGATACGCAGTATTTT. It codes for CASSLRTSGVSDTQYF.

The chain uses TRBV11-3 and TRBJ2-1, with 9 bases aligning to TRBD2. Per germline, CDR1 SGHNT and CDR2 YENEEA. CDR3 length equals 14 residues. The J segment lost 5 bases and the V segment lost 5 bases, leaving 4 bases of the junction unmatched. CDR3: CASSMRGGHNEQFF. CDR3 sequence (DNA): TGTGCCAGCAGCATGCGGGGGGGACACAATGAGCAGTTCTTC.